This TCR beta chain was identified during a study of CXCR4 blockade with PD-1 therapy in pancreatic cancer (dated by TCRdb to between 2017 and 2020). A note on the overall study: The study combined multiplex immunohistochemistry and TCRbeta immunosequencing of resected pancreatic ductal adenocarcinoma with ex vivo slice culture testing PD-1 and CXCR4 blockade. To look at intratumoral heterogeneity, the researchers TCR-sequenced two geographically distinct regions from each of over five tumors. Beyond this particular receptor, the publication reports: Tumors had clonal expansion, with a mean productive clonality of about 0.13 compared with about 0.05 in healthy blood, yet clonality showed no correlation with survival. Because only TCRbeta chains were sequenced, true antigen-specificity overlap among the convergent dominant clones remained unconfirmed, awaiting paired alpha-beta single-cell sequencing. Amino acid clone frequency correlated strongly with the number of distinct nucleotide rearrangements encoding it, suggesting convergent selection by common tumor antigens.

V is reduced by 10 bases and J by 6 bases, leaving a spacing of 21 bases between them. The CDR3, from cysteine to phenylalanine, totals 14 residues. CDR3 DNA only is kept here, 42 bases in frame from base 1. Per the germline V gene, MNHGY is the CDR1 and SAAAGT is the CDR2. A word on this clone: Its antigen remains undetermined. No much larger clone exists at a distance of one base, and base qualities are not known.

The archived tumor blocks came from patients who had not received neoadjuvant therapy before resection. The preserved-tissue arm of the study used 30 surgical resection samples from about 24 previously untreated pancreatic ductal adenocarcinoma patients. For the resection arm, ten 5-micron curls of FFPE tumor adjacent to the multiplex immunohistochemistry slide were used for DNA extraction. Using the immunoSEQ Assay at Adaptive Biotechnologies, the researchers immunosequenced TCRbeta CDR3 regions from the extracted DNA. The original pipeline was this. To quantify the absolute abundance of each unique TCRbeta CDR3, sequences were collapsed and filtered. Clonality was calculated as 1 minus Pielou's evenness, with only productive in-frame rearrangements included in the computation. Regional overlap tracked the top 100 nucleotide rearrangements across paired samples, with Morisita index comparing paired versus unrelated samples. Convergence of nucleotide rearrangements onto identical amino acid sequences was assessed with the immunoSEQ Rearrangement Details tool. TCRdb took over this immuneACCESS table, retaining in-frame rearrangements with V and J assigned. Such tables are incomplete; in checked studies, under half of the missing clones stem from an unresolved V gene, and the remainder is unexplained. That table gives V, J and clone size, and the DNA gave D and trimming. Within this sample are thousands of clones, with 50% to 60% of them counted one time only. 13% to 15% of the sample comes from the top ten.

The sequence came from a human donor with pancreatic ductal adenocarcinoma. The sample was tumor tissue. Recombination linked TRBV6-8 to TRBJ1-1; no D gene is confidently identified. DNA sequence: TGTGCCATGGCCCGGGAGCCTAAATCTCCTGAAGCTTTCTTT. Translation gives CAMAREPKSPEAFF.